A selection of T cell receptor beta chains follows, all from one sample in a study of blood T cells in healthy people across ages. TCRdb itself ran the 5' RACE reads through MiXCR, one entry per CDR3 protein. The sample has 550,000 to 750,000 distinct CDR3 sequences, roughly 21% seen once; the top ten hold 3.6%. Sequenced input: blood. The receptors originated from a man aged 65 to 79 in good health. CDR3s include the opening cysteine and the closing phenylalanine or tryptophan. A D gene is named only where the DNA matches it firmly. Not every row has a clone size; where given, it reads once, few, many or a size class.

cdr3_aa: CSARDVRTYEQYF
cdr3_nt: TGCAGTGCTAGAGATGTCCGGACCTACGAGCAGTACTTC
j_call: TRBJ2-7
d_call: .
v_call: TRBV20-1
clone_size: .

cdr3_aa: CSVTGPETQYF
cdr3_nt: TGCAGCGTTACAGGGCCAGAGACCCAGTACTTC
j_call: TRBJ2-5
d_call: .
v_call: TRBV29-1
clone_size: few

cdr3_aa: CASSTAGDTEAFF
cdr3_nt: TGTGCCAGTAGTACCGCGGGGGACACGGAAGCTTTCTTT
j_call: TRBJ1-1
d_call: .
v_call: TRBV19
clone_size: few

cdr3_aa: CASGGGAANEKLFF
cdr3_nt: TGTGCCAGCGGAGGGGGCGCAGCTAATGAAAAACTGTTTTTT
j_call: TRBJ1-4
d_call: TRBD1
v_call: TRBV28
clone_size: many

cdr3_aa: CASSVADIQYF
cdr3_nt: TGTGCCAGCAGTGTGGCGGACATTCAGTACTTC
j_call: TRBJ2-4
d_call: .
v_call: TRBV25-1
clone_size: few

cdr3_aa: CSAREGAGGETQYF
cdr3_nt: TGCAGTGCTAGGGAAGGAGCGGGAGGAGAGACCCAGTACTTC
j_call: TRBJ2-5
d_call: TRBD2
v_call: TRBV20-1
clone_size: many

cdr3_aa: CASSLRSGTYNEQFF
cdr3_nt: TGTGCCAGCAGCTTACGTAGCGGGACGTACAATGAGCAGTTCTTC
j_call: TRBJ2-1
d_call: TRBD2
v_call: TRBV11-2
clone_size: few

cdr3_aa: CASSKGAPRIYEQYF
cdr3_nt: TGTGCCAGCTCTAAGGGGGCGCCTAGGATCTACGAGCAGTACTTC
j_call: TRBJ2-7
d_call: TRBD1
v_call: TRBV6-2/TRBV6-3
clone_size: once

cdr3_aa: CASMEGHLNSGANVLTF
cdr3_nt: TGTGCCAGCATGGAAGGACACCTCAACTCTGGGGCCAACGTCCTGACTTTC
j_call: TRBJ2-6
d_call: .
v_call: TRBV21-1
clone_size: .

cdr3_aa: CGSSFGTDTQYF
cdr3_nt: TGTGGCAGCAGTTTTGGTACAGATACGCAGTATTTT
j_call: TRBJ2-3
d_call: .
v_call: TRBV28
clone_size: few

cdr3_aa: CASSLAPALAGPSSYNEQFF
cdr3_nt: TGTGCCAGCAGTTTGGCCCCCGCACTAGCGGGGCCCAGCTCCTACAATGAGCAGTTCTTC
j_call: TRBJ2-1
d_call: TRBD2
v_call: TRBV27
clone_size: few

cdr3_aa: CASRPIISETIRGYTF
cdr3_nt: TGTGCCAGCAGGCCCATTATTTCCGAGACGATTAGGGGCTACACCTTC
j_call: TRBJ1-2
d_call: .
v_call: TRBV6-6
clone_size: many

cdr3_aa: CASSYRTGVNQPQHF
cdr3_nt: TGTGCCAGCAGCTACAGGACAGGGGTGAATCAGCCCCAGCATTTT
j_call: TRBJ1-5
d_call: TRBD1
v_call: TRBV5-6
clone_size: few

cdr3_aa: CASGVQGRTGELFF
cdr3_nt: TGTGCCAGCGGAGTTCAGGGTCGAACCGGGGAGCTGTTTTTT
j_call: TRBJ2-2
d_call: .
v_call: TRBV28
clone_size: few

cdr3_aa: CASSESQTGRDTEAFF
cdr3_nt: TGCGCCAGCAGTGAGTCGCAGACAGGACGGGACACTGAAGCTTTCTTT
j_call: TRBJ1-1
d_call: .
v_call: TRBV10-2
clone_size: .

cdr3_aa: CASSLGTGGRYEQYF
cdr3_nt: TGTGCCAGCAGCCTCGGGACAGGGGGTCGCTACGAGCAGTACTTC
j_call: TRBJ2-7
d_call: TRBD1
v_call: TRBV28
clone_size: .

cdr3_aa: CASSEGLVAGELFF
cdr3_nt: TGTGCCAGCAGTGAAGGACTAGTGGCCGGGGAGCTGTTTTTT
j_call: TRBJ2-2
d_call: .
v_call: TRBV2
clone_size: .

cdr3_aa: CASSLGPSRGEKLFF
cdr3_nt: TGTGCCAGCAGTTTAGGCCCGTCGAGGGGTGAAAAACTGTTTTTT
j_call: TRBJ1-4
d_call: .
v_call: TRBV27
clone_size: .

cdr3_aa: CASSFRGGPVETQYF
cdr3_nt: TGTGCCAGCAGCTTCCGCGGAGGGCCTGTTGAGACCCAGTACTTC
j_call: TRBJ2-5
d_call: .
v_call: TRBV11-1
clone_size: .

cdr3_aa: CASSLTADTQYF
cdr3_nt: TGTGCCAGCAGCTTGACAGCAGATACGCAGTATTTT
j_call: TRBJ2-3
d_call: .
v_call: TRBV5-6
clone_size: many

cdr3_aa: CASSLGPKPGETQYF
cdr3_nt: TGCGCCAGCAGCTTGGGGCCCAAACCTGGCGAGACCCAGTACTTC
j_call: TRBJ2-5
d_call: .
v_call: TRBV5-1
clone_size: many

cdr3_aa: CSARGWRGSYEQYF
cdr3_nt: TGCAGTGCTAGAGGCTGGCGGGGCTCCTACGAGCAGTACTTC
j_call: TRBJ2-7
d_call: .
v_call: TRBV20-1
clone_size: .

cdr3_aa: CASSFGFLDNNEQFF
cdr3_nt: TGTGCCAGCAGCTTTGGGTTCTTGGACAACAATGAGCAGTTCTTC
j_call: TRBJ2-1
d_call: .
v_call: TRBV7-9
clone_size: once

cdr3_aa: CATSRDRLQGYNEQFF
cdr3_nt: TGTGCCACCAGCAGAGACCGTCTACAGGGGTACAATGAGCAGTTCTTC
j_call: TRBJ2-1
d_call: TRBD1
v_call: TRBV15
clone_size: few

cdr3_aa: CASSLDRLAYQETQYF
cdr3_nt: TGTGCCAGCAGCTTAGATAGGCTAGCATACCAAGAGACCCAGTACTTC
j_call: TRBJ2-5
d_call: .
v_call: TRBV7-2
clone_size: few

cdr3_aa: CASSFGQGISYEQYF
cdr3_nt: TGTGCCAGCAGCTTTGGACAGGGTATATCCTACGAGCAGTACTTC
j_call: TRBJ2-7
d_call: TRBD1
v_call: TRBV7-6
clone_size: many

cdr3_aa: CASSIAGAGRVEYEQYF
cdr3_nt: TGTGCCAGTAGTATAGCAGGAGCCGGCAGGGTAGAGTACGAGCAGTACTTC
j_call: TRBJ2-7
d_call: .
v_call: TRBV19
clone_size: many

cdr3_aa: CSAYRGSIQYF
cdr3_nt: TGCAGTGCTTACAGGGGGAGCATTCAGTACTTC
j_call: TRBJ2-4
d_call: TRBD1
v_call: TRBV20-1
clone_size: .

cdr3_aa: CASRTHRGDTQYF
cdr3_nt: TGTGCCAGCAGAACCCACAGGGGAGATACGCAGTATTTT
j_call: TRBJ2-3
d_call: TRBD1
v_call: TRBV27
clone_size: many

cdr3_aa: CASSDGIPEETQYF
cdr3_nt: TGTGCCAGCAGTGATGGTATCCCGGAGGAGACCCAGTACTTC
j_call: TRBJ2-5
d_call: .
v_call: TRBV2
clone_size: .

cdr3_aa: CASSLEAGGVDTQYF
cdr3_nt: TGTGCCAGCAGCTTAGAAGCGGGAGGGGTAGATACGCAGTATTTT
j_call: TRBJ2-3
d_call: TRBD2
v_call: TRBV7-3
clone_size: many

cdr3_aa: CASSITGTTTEAFF
cdr3_nt: TGCGCCAGCAGCATCACAGGGACCACCACTGAAGCTTTCTTT
j_call: TRBJ1-1
d_call: .
v_call: TRBV5-1
clone_size: few

cdr3_aa: CSASHLAGGDTQYF
cdr3_nt: TGCAGTGCCTCCCACCTAGCGGGAGGAGATACGCAGTATTTT
j_call: TRBJ2-3
d_call: TRBD2
v_call: TRBV20-1
clone_size: many

cdr3_aa: CASSGRTTPYEQYF
cdr3_nt: TGTGCCAGCAGCGGAAGGACTACCCCCTACGAGCAGTACTTC
j_call: TRBJ2-7
d_call: .
v_call: TRBV9
clone_size: .

cdr3_aa: CAWRVGGAEYEQYF
cdr3_nt: TGTGCCTGGAGGGTTGGGGGTGCAGAGTACGAGCAGTACTTC
j_call: TRBJ2-7
d_call: .
v_call: TRBV30
clone_size: few

cdr3_aa: CASNQGSNQPQHF
cdr3_nt: TGTGCCAGCAACCAGGGGAGCAATCAGCCCCAGCATTTT
j_call: TRBJ1-5
d_call: .
v_call: TRBV7-9
clone_size: few

cdr3_aa: CASSLLGGTSGRYEQYF
cdr3_nt: TGTGCCAGCAGTCTCCTTGGGGGGACTAGCGGGAGATACGAGCAGTACTTC
j_call: TRBJ2-7
d_call: TRBD2
v_call: TRBV28
clone_size: .

cdr3_aa: CAIRPGADYGYTF
cdr3_nt: TGTGCCATCAGGCCGGGGGCTGACTATGGCTACACCTTC
j_call: TRBJ1-2
d_call: .
v_call: TRBV10-3
clone_size: few

cdr3_aa: CSASGPTGTQYF
cdr3_nt: TGCAGTGCTAGTGGTCCGACCGGGACCCAGTACTTC
j_call: TRBJ2-5
d_call: .
v_call: TRBV20-1
clone_size: many

cdr3_aa: CAKGPRTRGNTEAFF
cdr3_nt: TGTGCCAAGGGTCCCCGCACCAGGGGGAACACTGAAGCTTTCTTT
j_call: TRBJ1-1
d_call: .
v_call: TRBV5-8
clone_size: few

cdr3_aa: CSARGEVGYEQYF
cdr3_nt: TGCAGTGCTAGGGGAGAGGTGGGCTACGAGCAGTACTTC
j_call: TRBJ2-7
d_call: .
v_call: TRBV20-1
clone_size: .

cdr3_aa: CASSSPLWDTYEQYF
cdr3_nt: TGTGCCAGCAGCTCCCCACTTTGGGACACCTACGAGCAGTACTTC
j_call: TRBJ2-7
d_call: .
v_call: TRBV7-9
clone_size: few

cdr3_aa: CASSKVQVINYGYTF
cdr3_nt: TGTGCCAGCAGCAAGGTGCAAGTTATCAACTATGGCTACACCTTC
j_call: TRBJ1-2
d_call: .
v_call: TRBV7-2
clone_size: .

cdr3_aa: CANRPGVYVNEKLFF
cdr3_nt: TGTGCCAACAGGCCGGGGGTCTATGTTAATGAAAAACTGTTTTTT
j_call: TRBJ1-4
d_call: .
v_call: TRBV12-3/TRBV12-4
clone_size: .

cdr3_aa: CASSLLGRDNSPLHF
cdr3_nt: TGTGCCAGCAGCCTACTGGGCAGGGACAATTCACCCCTCCACTTT
j_call: TRBJ1-6
d_call: .
v_call: TRBV7-2
clone_size: .

cdr3_aa: CASSWGDSTDTQYF
cdr3_nt: TGCGCCAGCAGCTGGGGGGACAGCACAGATACGCAGTATTTT
j_call: TRBJ2-3
d_call: .
v_call: TRBV5-1
clone_size: few

cdr3_aa: CASSPRGLAEDTQYF
cdr3_nt: TGTGCCAGCAGCCCCCGGGGACTAGCGGAAGATACGCAGTATTTT
j_call: TRBJ2-3
d_call: TRBD2
v_call: TRBV7-9
clone_size: .

cdr3_aa: CSARRDSRSLAKNIQYF
cdr3_nt: TGCAGTGCTAGGAGGGACAGCCGCTCACTAGCCAAAAACATTCAGTACTTC
j_call: TRBJ2-4
d_call: TRBD1
v_call: TRBV20-1
clone_size: .

cdr3_aa: CASSLMAGEETQYF
cdr3_nt: TGTGCCAGCAGTTTAATGGCGGGGGAAGAGACCCAGTACTTC
j_call: TRBJ2-5
d_call: TRBD2
v_call: TRBV6-1
clone_size: many

cdr3_aa: CASSYRLTGTVLRGYTF
cdr3_nt: TGTGCCAGCAGCTACCGACTTACCGGGACAGTTCTTAGGGGCTACACCTTC
j_call: TRBJ1-2
d_call: TRBD1
v_call: TRBV6-2/TRBV6-3
clone_size: many